Below are 13 T cell receptor beta chains sequenced from a single sample in a study of blood T cell repertoires in COVID-19. Here immunoSEQ multiplex PCR was the method, and the copy in TCRdb shows in-frame clones only, minus some. This sample has 300,000 to 350,000 clones, with roughly 90% found just once. Sequencing was done on a sample of PBMCs or T cells enriched from blood (not recorded which). These receptors all stem from a woman in her late teens or twenties with acute COVID-19.

The genes are TRBV2 and TRBJ2-7; 12 nucleotides match TRBD2. The CDR3 is made up of 15 amino acids. The germline CDR1 and CDR2 sequences are SNHLY and FYNNEI. J was trimmed by 3 bases and V by 6 bases; bases with no gene match: 6. The CDR3 spells CASRGTSGRNYEQYF. The CDR3 region has the DNA TGTGCCAGCAGGGGAACTAGCGGGAGGAACTACGAGCAGTACTTC.

The rearrangement joins TRBV13 to TRBJ2-7, with 7 bases lining up with TRBD1. Trimming at V came to 5 bases and at J to 0 bases, leaving 7 bases not matched to a gene. CDR3 size: 15 residues. Germline-derived CDR1 and CDR2 are PRHDT and FYEKMQ (reference sequence). The CDR3 DNA reads TGTGCCAGCAGCCACCTACAGGGGCTCTCCTACGAGCAGTACTTC. Translating gives CASSHLQGLSYEQYF. The full variable domain, rest sourced from reference TRBV13 and TRBJ2-7, is AAGVIQSPRHLIKEKRETATLKCYPIPRHDTVYWYQQGPGQDPQFLISFYEKMQSDKGSIPDRFSAQQFSDYHSELNMSSLELGDSALYFCASSHLQGLSYEQYFGPGTRLTVT.

This chain connects TRBV5-5 to TRBJ2-5; D is ambiguous. Per germline, CDR1 SGHKS and CDR2 YYEKEE (reference sequence). V was trimmed by 2 bases and J by 5 bases, leaving 10 bases between them. The CDR3 is made up of 13 amino acids. CDR3: CASSFRSEETQYF. As DNA, the CDR3 is TGTGCCAGCAGCTTTAGATCTGAGGAGACCCAGTACTTC.

This chain uses TRBV7-9 with TRBJ2-3; weak D call: TRBD2 (5 bases). CDR1 SEHNR and CDR2 FQNEAQ come from the germline V gene (reference sequence). The germline V and J ends were trimmed by 3 bases and 1 base, with 14 bases remaining between them. The CDR3 spans 16 residues. The CDR3 DNA follows: TGTGCCAGCAGCTTTAGAGGAGGTCCCGGCACAGATACGCAGTATTTT. This translates into CASSFRGGPGTDTQYF.

This clone was recorded many times. This sequence joins TRBV10-3 and TRBJ2-1; 11 bases map to TRBD1. This CDR3 is 15 amino acids long. J gave up 7 bases and V 3 bases, and 5 bases lay outside the gene matches. The germline CDR1 and CDR2 sequences are ENHRY and SYGVKD. CDR3 in DNA: TGTGCCATCAGTGATCGGGACAGGGGGATGAATGAGCAGTTCTTC. Its translation: CAISDRDRGMNEQFF.

The chain has TRBV2 and TRBJ1-1; D unclear. V lost 7 bases to trimming and J lost 11 bases, with 17 bases between them. Germline V gene sequence: CDR1 SNHLY, CDR2 FYNNEI. The CDR3 runs to 12 residues. The CDR3 protein is CASKGLYPSAFF. DNA for the CDR3: TGTGCCAGCAAAGGACTATATCCCTCGGCTTTCTTT.

The CDR3 protein is CASTHRGELFF. The DNA of the CDR3 is TGTGCCAGCACCCATCGCGGGGAACTGTTTTTT. The chain recombines TRBV28 with TRBJ1-4; no clear D gene. There are 11 residues in the CDR3. Germline values: CDR1 MDHEN, CDR2 SYDVKM. The V gene lost 7 bases and the J gene lost 12 bases, with 12 bases spanning the gap.

This rearrangement joins TRBV19 to TRBJ2-7; D may be TRBD1 (5 bases). This CDR3 has 12 amino acids. The V and J ends lost 4 bases and 4 bases respectively, with 8 bases between them. CDR1 and CDR2 (germline): LNHDA, SQIVND (reference sequence). The CDR3 here is CASSTDRYEQYF. The CDR3 bases are TGTGCCAGTAGTACCGACAGATACGAGCAGTACTTC.

The gene calls are TRBV18 and TRBJ2-1; 7 bases map to TRBD2. V was pared by 4 bases and J by 4 bases, with 4 bases of the junction left unmatched. Germline V CDR1 and CDR2: KGHSH, LQKENI. The CDR3 runs to 14 residues. As DNA, the CDR3 is TGTGCCAGCTCACAGGGGACTACTTACAATGAGCAGTTCTTC. Translated: CASSQGTTYNEQFF.

The genes are TRBV28 and TRBJ2-3; no firm D call. The V end lost 3 bases, the J end lost 3 bases, and 10 bases lay between the germline ends. Germline CDR1 is MDHEN and CDR2 is SYDVKM. CDR3 size: 14 residues. CDR3 nucleotide sequence: TGTGCCAGCAGTTTCCCCCCGGTGACAGATACGCAGTATTTT. Protein sequence: CASSFPPVTDTQYF.

The chain combines TRBV5-1 with TRBJ2-7; 8 bases line up with TRBD2. Trimming at V came to 0 bases and at J to 0 bases, leaving 8 bases not matched to a gene. CDR1 is SGHRS and CDR2 is YFSETQ in the germline V gene. This CDR3 is 17 amino acids long. CDR3 in amino acids: CASSLAERERSSYEQYF. CDR3 sequence (DNA): TGCGCCAGCAGCTTGGCAGAGCGGGAGCGTAGCTCCTACGAGCAGTACTTC. The full variable domain, in which reference TRBV5-1 and TRBJ2-7 provide the parts outside the CDR3, is KAGVTQTPRYLIKTRGQQVTLSCSPISGHRSVSWYQQTPGQGLQFLFEYFSETQRNKGNFPGRFSGRQFSNSRSEMNVSTLELGDSALYLCASSLAERERSSYEQYFGPGTRLTVT.

This chain links TRBV29-1 with TRBJ2-6; 7 bases agree with TRBD1. This CDR3 has 17 residues. CDR1 and CDR2 from the germline V gene are SQVTM and ANQGSEA. V was pared by 6 bases and J by 0 bases, with 11 bases of the junction left unmatched. The CDR3 DNA follows: TGCAGCGTCCTAACTACGGGACAGCTCTCTGGGGCCAACGTCCTGACTTTC. Translation gives CSVLTTGQLSGANVLTF.

V gene TRBV23-1 combines with J gene TRBJ2-3; 7 bases are shared with TRBD1. TRBV23-1 counts as an open reading frame of uncertain function. The ends lost 7 bases at V and 1 base at J; junction bases unmatched: 5. The CDR3 length is 14 residues. CDR3 amino acids: CASKGAGGTDTQYF. The CDR3 region has the DNA TGCGCCAGCAAGGGGGCAGGGGGCACAGATACGCAGTATTTT.